These 5 T cell receptor beta chains share one sample of origin, sequenced in a study of tissue T cells after allogeneic stem cell transplantation. The table came from immunoSEQ multiplex PCR; TCRdb's copy has only in-frame clones and leaves some out. The profile shows around 7,500 clones, 50% of them singletons. The time point denotes: mouse harvest day 7 after allogeneic transplant. Each mouse received 10^7 T-cell-depleted marrow cells plus 10^6 splenic CD5+ T cells by tail vein. Source material: lymph node tissue. The receptors come from a female BALB/c mouse given C57BL/6 T cells with graft-versus-host disease after an allogeneic hematopoietic cell transplant.

As for this clone: Gene names are mouse gene names. The read finishes 1 residue shy of the CDR3 end, and the germline J gene is used to complete it. The V call is TRBV3, the J call TRBJ1-2, with D possibly matching TRBD1 (5 bases). V lost 5 bases, J lost 1 base, and 8 bases lay in between. The CDR3 runs to 13 residues. Germline CDR1 reads SNHLY; CDR2 reads FYNGKV (reference sequence). CDR3 DNA, as far as it was read: TGTGCCAGCAGCCATGACAGAAACTCCGACTACACC. It yields the protein CASSHDRNSDYT. The entire CDR3 is CASSHDRNSDYTF.

In this sample, this clone turned up a few times. The gene symbols are mouse symbols. Sequencing ends 1 residue short of the CDR3 end; the germline J gene provides the rest. This CDR3 is also generated by other DNA sequences in the sample. The J gene is TRBJ1-2, the V gene TRBV26; D is uncertain. Germline V gene data show CDR1 as KGHPV and CDR2 as FQNQEV (reference sequence). The ends were cut back, 2 bases at V and 1 base at J, with 2 bases in the middle. This CDR3 region has 12 residues. CDR3 protein: CASSLVNSDYTF. CDR3 DNA (partial): TGTGCCAGCAGTCTGGTAAACTCCGACTACACC.

This clone showed up just once. Gene names are the mouse ones. With the read ending 1 residue before the CDR3 end, the germline J gene is used to fill in that end. The chain links TRBV12-1 to TRBJ2-3; D is undetermined. The CDR3 consists of 16 residues. Germline V gene data show CDR1 as SGHSN and CDR2 as HYEKVE. The ends were cut back, 0 bases at V and 1 base at J, with 13 bases in the middle. Partial CDR3 DNA: TGTGCCAGCTCTCTCGTGTGGGAGTCTCGTGCAGAAACGCTGTAT. Its translation: CASSLVWESRAETLY. The whole CDR3 reads CASSLVWESRAETLYF.

With regard to this clone: Gene names follow the mouse nomenclature. The read ends 1 residue before the CDR3 terminus; that terminus is restored from the germline J gene. This chain uses TRBV13-3 with TRBJ2-3; D is perhaps TRBD2 (6 bases). This CDR3 spans 15 amino acids. Trimming removed 0 bases from V and 0 bases from J, with 8 bases in between. CDR1 is NNHDY, CDR2 SYVADS, per germline. This CDR3 reads CASSDVGGSAETLYF. The CDR3 bases that were read are TGTGCCAGCAGTGATGTTGGGGGTAGTGCAGAAACGCTGTAT.

About this clone itself: Here the gene names and germline are mouse. The read ends 1 residue early relative to the CDR3; the germline J gene fills the gap. The rearrangement joins TRBV26 to TRBJ2-7, with D unresolved. Trimming cost V 4 bases and J 7 bases, with 11 bases left between them. The length of the CDR3 is 12 residues. Germline lookup yields CDR1 KGHPV and CDR2 FQNQEV (reference sequence). CDR3 sequence reads: CASSRGEGEQYF. CDR3 DNA, as far as it was read: TGTGCCAGCAGTCGCGGGGAAGGGGAACAGTAC.